This TCR beta chain is from a study of T cell responses to AZD1222 COVID-19 vaccine. Study findings and constraints: The study found vaccine-associated CD4 TCRs spanning spike, dominant at 160-218 and 743-854. The donor group comprised mostly white British people and more females; the analysis possibly underestimated clonal diversity. Compared with day 0, the breadth and depth of the Spike-specific TCR repertoire rose significantly after two doses of AZD1222. Among those given AZD1222, only five or six were seropositive at baseline.

Trimming removed 6 bases at V and 1 base at J, with 12 bases between. Germline CDR1 is LNHDA and CDR2 is SQIVND (reference sequence). The CDR3 has 14 residues. Produced via immunoSEQ multiplex PCR; TCRdb's table is partial and in-frame only. The sample includes 85,000 to 130,000 clones, approximately 86% seen only once; the top ten take 2.5% to 4%. As concerns this clone: Its matching antigen is unknown.

The sequences come from peripheral blood, collected 28 days after the second dose of the MenACWY control vaccine. The chain carries TRBV19 and TRBJ1-1, with D unresolved. The receptor's source is an adult who received the MenACWY meningococcal vaccine as a control. The CDR3, as DNA: TGTGCCAGTAGATCCCTGTTTGAGAACACTGAAGCTTTCTTT. It specifies CASRSLFENTEAFF.